What follows describes a single T cell receptor (beta chain). This specimen belongs to a study of Graves' ophthalmopathy and Graves' hyperthyroidism. From RNA, the CDR3 regions of TCR beta chains were amplified and sequenced. HTBI primers were employed in first-round RT-PCR, then a second-round multiplex PCR followed. TCRdb analysed the multiplex PCR reads with MiXCR anew, one entry per CDR3 protein. The data contain about 740,000 distinct CDR3 sequences, 40% of them singletons. The clonotype comes from an adult man with Graves' ophthalmopathy. Sequenced input: peripheral blood.

Here the CDR3 reads CASSPGQGPTGELFF. For the CDR3, the DNA is TGTGCCAGCAGCCCGGGACAGGGGCCCACCGGGGAGCTGTTTTTT. The chain carries TRBV7-6 and TRBJ2-2, with 10 positions matching TRBD1. The germline V gene has CDR1 SGHVS and CDR2 FNYEAQ. J lost 4 bases, V lost 5 bases, and 4 bases had no gene match. The CDR3 extends over 15 amino acids.